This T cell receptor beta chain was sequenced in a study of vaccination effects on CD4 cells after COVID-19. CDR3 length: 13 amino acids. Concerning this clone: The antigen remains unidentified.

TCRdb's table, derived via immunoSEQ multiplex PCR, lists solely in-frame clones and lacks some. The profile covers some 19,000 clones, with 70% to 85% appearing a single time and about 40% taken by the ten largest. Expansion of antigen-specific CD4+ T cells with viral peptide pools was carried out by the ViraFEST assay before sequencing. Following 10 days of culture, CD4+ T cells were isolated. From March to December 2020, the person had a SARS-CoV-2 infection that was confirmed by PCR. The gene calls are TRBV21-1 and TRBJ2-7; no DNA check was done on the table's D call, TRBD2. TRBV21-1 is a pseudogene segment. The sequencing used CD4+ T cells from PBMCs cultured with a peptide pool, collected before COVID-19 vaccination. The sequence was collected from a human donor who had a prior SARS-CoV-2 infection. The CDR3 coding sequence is TGTGCCAGCAGCTCCAAGCTGTCCTACGAGCAGTACTTC. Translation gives CASSSKLSYEQYF.